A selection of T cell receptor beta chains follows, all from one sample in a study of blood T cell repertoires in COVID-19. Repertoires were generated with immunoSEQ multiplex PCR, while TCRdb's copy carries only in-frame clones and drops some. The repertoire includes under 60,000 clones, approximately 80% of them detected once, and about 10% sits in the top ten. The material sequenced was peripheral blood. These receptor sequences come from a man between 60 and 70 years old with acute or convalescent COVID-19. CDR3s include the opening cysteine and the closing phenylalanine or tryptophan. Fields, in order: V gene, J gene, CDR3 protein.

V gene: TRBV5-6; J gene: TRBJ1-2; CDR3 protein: CASSLGTPGEGYTF
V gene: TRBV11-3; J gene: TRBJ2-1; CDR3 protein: CASSLSGGLYNEQFF
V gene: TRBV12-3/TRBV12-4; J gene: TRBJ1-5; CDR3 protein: CATKQGTQPQHF
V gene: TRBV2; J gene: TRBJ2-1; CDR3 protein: CASSGTGSSYNEQFF
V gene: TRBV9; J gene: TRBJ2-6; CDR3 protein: CASSLNYPGQITSGANVLTF
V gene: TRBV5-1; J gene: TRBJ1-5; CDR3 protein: CASSLGVEGGNQPQHF
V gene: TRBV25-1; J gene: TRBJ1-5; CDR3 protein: CASSEPDRGDQPQHF
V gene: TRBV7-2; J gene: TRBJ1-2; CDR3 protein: CASSLAIRGGYTF
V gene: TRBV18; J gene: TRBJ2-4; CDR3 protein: CASSPTTGTPNKNIQYF
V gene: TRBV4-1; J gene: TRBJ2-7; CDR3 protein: CASSQPDRGLPEQYF
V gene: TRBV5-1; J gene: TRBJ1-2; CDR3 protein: CASSLVAGDGYTF
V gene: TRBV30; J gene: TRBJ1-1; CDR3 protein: CAWSVGTGNTEAFF
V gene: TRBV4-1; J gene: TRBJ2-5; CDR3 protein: CASSLQGAQETQYF
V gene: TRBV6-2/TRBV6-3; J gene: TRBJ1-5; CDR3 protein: CASSRDTDSNQPQHF
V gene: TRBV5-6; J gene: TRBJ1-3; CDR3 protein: CASSLGTGSGNTIYF
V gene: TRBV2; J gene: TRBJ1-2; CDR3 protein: CASSVRFGQLYGYTF
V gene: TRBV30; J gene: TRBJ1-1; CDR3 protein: CAWSVGGRTEAFF
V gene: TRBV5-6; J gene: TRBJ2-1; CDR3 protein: CASSLGGLAPYNEQFF
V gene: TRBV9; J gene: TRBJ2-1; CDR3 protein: CASSVVPGQEKSGNKEQFF
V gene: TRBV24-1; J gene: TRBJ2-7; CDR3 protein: CATSETGTGRSYEQYF
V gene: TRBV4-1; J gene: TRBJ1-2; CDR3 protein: CASSSRTGGSYGYTF
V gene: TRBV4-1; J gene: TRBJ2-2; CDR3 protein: CASSQSGGTGELFF